Listed below are T cell receptor beta chains from one sample, sequenced in a study of blood T cell repertoires in COVID-19. Repertoires were generated with immunoSEQ multiplex PCR, while TCRdb's copy carries only in-frame clones and drops some. Among about 36,000 clones listed, 70% to 90% were seen once. The sample taken for sequencing was peripheral blood. These receptors were taken from a human donor in a cohort sampled during active or convalescent COVID-19. The donor label of this sample is uncertain. Each CDR3 is given with its conserved first and last residue. The D gene is left open where the match is weak. Clone size is stated in some rows and not others, as once, few, many or a class when expanded.

D gene	V gene	CDR3 length	clone size	J gene	CDR3 DNA	CDR3 protein
NA	TRBV7-9	16	NA	TRBJ1-3	TGTGCCAGCAGCCCCCGAGGGGGGGGCTCTGGAAACACCATATATTTT	CASSPRGGGSGNTIYF
TRBD2	TRBV30	16	NA	TRBJ2-1	TGTGCCTGGAGCCCCTTGGCGGGAGGGCGGTACAATGAGCAGTTCTTC	CAWSPLAGGRYNEQFF
TRBD2	TRBV6-4	16	NA	TRBJ2-7	TGTGCCAGCAGTAGGGGACTAGCGGGGGGAGTATACGAGCAGTACTTC	CASSRGLAGGVYEQYF
TRBD1	TRBV28	13	once	TRBJ2-7	TGTGCCAGCAGGAGGACAGGGGCCTACGAGCAGTACTTC	CASRRTGAYEQYF
TRBD1	TRBV7-9	14	NA	TRBJ2-5	TGTGCCAGCAGCTCCCCAGGGGGCCCGGAGACCCAGTACTTC	CASSSPGGPETQYF
TRBD1	TRBV11-2	15	NA	TRBJ1-2	TGTGCCAGCAGCTCTCTCGGACCAGGGGGCTACGGCTACACCTTC	CASSSLGPGGYGYTF
NA	TRBV3-1/TRBV3-2	18	NA	TRBJ2-4	TGTGCCAGCAGCCAGTACCCGATGGGGGGAAGAGCCAAAAACATTCAGTACTTC	CASSQYPMGGRAKNIQYF
NA	TRBV27	11	NA	TRBJ2-7	TGTGCCAGCAGCTGGGGGGTCGAGCAGTACTTC	CASSWGVEQYF
NA	TRBV19	15	NA	TRBJ2-3	TGTGCCAGTCTCCCAAGGGGGGGCAACACAGATACGCAGTATTTT	CASLPRGGNTDTQYF
NA	TRBV19	13	NA	TRBJ2-1	TGTGCCAGTAGCCTAGCCTCCTACAATGAGCAGTTCTTC	CASSLASYNEQFF
TRBD1	TRBV7-2	15	NA	TRBJ1-2	TGTGCCAGCAGCCCCGGGACAGAAATTAACTATGGCTACACCTTC	CASSPGTEINYGYTF
TRBD2	TRBV7-3	15	NA	TRBJ2-2	TGTGCCAGCAGCTTGCGGGTGACTAGCCCCGGGGAGCTGTTTTTT	CASSLRVTSPGELFF
TRBD1	TRBV29-1	12	NA	TRBJ2-5	TGCAGCGTCCCTTCAGGGGGTGAGACCCAGTACTTC	CSVPSGGETQYF
NA	TRBV3-1/TRBV3-2	14	NA	TRBJ1-2	TGTGCCAGCAGCCGCAACAGGGCCAACTATGGCTACACCTTC	CASSRNRANYGYTF
NA	TRBV13	12	NA	TRBJ2-7	TGTGCCAGCAGCTTTCCGGGAAGGGAGCAGTACTTC	CASSFPGREQYF
TRBD1	TRBV24-1	13	NA	TRBJ2-7	TGTGCCACCAGCAAGACAGGGTACAACGAGCAGTACTTC	CATSKTGYNEQYF
NA	TRBV9	14	NA	TRBJ2-1	TGTGCCAGCAGCGGGGCGAACTCCTACAATGAGCAGTTCTTC	CASSGANSYNEQFF
NA	TRBV19	16	NA	TRBJ2-5	TGTGCCAGTAGTCCCCAGGGACATTTGTACCAAGAGACCCAGTACTTC	CASSPQGHLYQETQYF
TRBD1	TRBV6-6	15	NA	TRBJ2-1	TGTGCCAGCAAAGAAAGAAGACAGGGGTACAATGAGCAGTTCTTC	CASKERRQGYNEQFF
TRBD2	TRBV6-5	14	NA	TRBJ2-1	TGTGCCAGCCAAAAGCGGGAGGGACACAATGAGCAGTTCTTC	CASQKREGHNEQFF
NA	TRBV2	12	many	TRBJ1-3	TGTGCCAGCAGTGGGGCCGGAAACACCATATATTTT	CASSGAGNTIYF
TRBD1	TRBV5-6	15	NA	TRBJ2-3	TGTGCCAGCAGCTTGGTGGGACAGGGTTCAGATACGCAGTATTTT	CASSLVGQGSDTQYF
NA	TRBV18	13	NA	TRBJ1-1	TGTGCCAGCTCACCACGGGGAGACTTAGAAGCTTTCTTT	CASSPRGDLEAFF
NA	TRBV30	13	NA	TRBJ2-3	TGTGCCTGGAGTAATAGCGCCACAGATACGCAGTATTTT	CAWSNSATDTQYF
NA	TRBV23-1	15	once	TRBJ1-4	TGCGCCAGCAGTCCGCGGGTGTGGGGATGCGAAAAACTGTTTTTT	CASSPRVWGCEKLFF
TRBD1	TRBV4-3	17	few	TRBJ2-4	TGCGCCAGCAGCCGCGATACCGGGACAGGGCCGAAAAACATTCAGTACTTC	CASSRDTGTGPKNIQYF
TRBD2	TRBV7-3	15	once	TRBJ2-1	TGTGCCAGCAGCCCACGGACTAGCGGGAAAAATGAGCAGTTCTTC	CASSPRTSGKNEQFF
NA	TRBV29-1	11	NA	TRBJ1-2	TGCAGCGCACAGGGCGGCGGTGGCTACACCTTC	CSAQGGGGYTF
NA	TRBV7-9	15	NA	TRBJ1-1	TGTGCCAGCAGTGCTCCAACAGGGAAGAACACTGAAGCTTTCTTT	CASSAPTGKNTEAFF
TRBD2	TRBV5-6	14	NA	TRBJ2-5	TGTGCCAGCAGCTCCACTAGCGCACAAGAGACCCAGTACTTC	CASSSTSAQETQYF
NA	TRBV15	15	NA	TRBJ2-5	TGTGCCACCAGCAGACAACGCGGCAACCAAGAGACCCAGTACTTC	CATSRQRGNQETQYF
NA	TRBV6-2/TRBV6-3	15	NA	TRBJ1-2	TGTGCCAGCAGTTACTCGCCCGTGTGGGCTGTTGGCTACACCTTC	CASSYSPVWAVGYTF
NA	TRBV7-8	17	NA	TRBJ2-6	TGTGCCAGCAGCTTAGCCCAGGGCGGTTGGGGGGCCAACGTCCTGACTTTC	CASSLAQGGWGANVLTF
TRBD1	TRBV5-6	16	NA	TRBJ2-5	TGTGCCAGCAGCACCTGGACAGGCCCTACCCGGGAGACCCAGTACTTC	CASSTWTGPTRETQYF
NA	TRBV30	16	NA	TRBJ2-3	TGTGCCTGGAGTGTACCAGGTGGGCTAGCTGTAGATACGCAGTATTTT	CAWSVPGGLAVDTQYF
TRBD2	TRBV4-3	21	NA	TRBJ2-3	TGCGCCAGCAGCCAAGATGGATCTAAGGGACTAGCGGGAGCCCGCACAGATACGCAGTATTTT	CASSQDGSKGLAGARTDTQYF
NA	TRBV28	11	NA	TRBJ1-2	TGTGCCACCGGGATTAACTATGGCTACACCTTC	CATGINYGYTF
NA	TRBV3-1/TRBV3-2	18	NA	TRBJ2-6	TGTGCCAGCAGCCAAGTTGCACAGGGACATCTCGGGGCCAACGTCCTGACTTTC	CASSQVAQGHLGANVLTF
NA	TRBV4-3	15	NA	TRBJ1-2	TGCGCCAGCAGCCAAGGCACAGGGTCGAACTATGGCTACACCTTC	CASSQGTGSNYGYTF
TRBD2	TRBV10-3	13	NA	TRBJ2-1	TGTGCCATCAGTGAGAATAGCGGGCGGCGGGAGTTCTTC	CAISENSGRREFF
TRBD1	TRBV5-5	16	NA	TRBJ2-1	TGTGCCAGCAGCTTGGAAGTGACAGGGGTTAACAATGAGCAGTTCTTC	CASSLEVTGVNNEQFF
NA	TRBV5-5	13	many	TRBJ1-1	TGTGCCAGCAGCGCCGACAGCTTAGCTGAAGCTTTCTTT	CASSADSLAEAFF
TRBD2	TRBV3-1/TRBV3-2	19	few	TRBJ2-7	TGTGCCAGCAGCCAAGATCAAGGGCTAGCGGGAGTTAGACCCTACGAGCAGTACTTC	CASSQDQGLAGVRPYEQYF
TRBD1	TRBV5-5	17	NA	TRBJ2-1	TGTGCCAGCAGCTTGGCCGCCGGGACAGGGGGCTACAATGAGCAGTTCTTC	CASSLAAGTGGYNEQFF
NA	TRBV4-1	12	NA	TRBJ2-1	TGCGCCAGCAGCACTAGTATGCATGAGCAGTTCTTC	CASSTSMHEQFF
TRBD1	TRBV3-1/TRBV3-2	14	NA	TRBJ1-1	TGTGCCAGCAGCCCGGGACAGGTAAGAACTGAAGCTTTCTTT	CASSPGQVRTEAFF
NA	TRBV14	14	NA	TRBJ2-7	TGTGCCAGCAGCCAAGAAACCAGGGTGGGTGAGCAGTACTTC	CASSQETRVGEQYF
TRBD2	TRBV5-1	15	NA	TRBJ2-1	TGCGCCAGCAGCTTGGCACTAGCGGTATACAATGAGCAGTTCTTC	CASSLALAVYNEQFF
NA	TRBV2	14	NA	TRBJ2-2	TGTGCCAGCAGGGCGACTAGTTCGGGCGGGGAGCTGTTTTTT	CASRATSSGGELFF
NA	TRBV25-1	14	NA	TRBJ2-3	TGTGCCAGCAGCCAGGGCTTTAGCACAGATACGCAGTATTTT	CASSQGFSTDTQYF
NA	TRBV5-1	15	NA	TRBJ2-2	TGCGCCAGCAGCTCACGACAGGGAGGCACCGGGGAGCTGTTTTTT	CASSSRQGGTGELFF
NA	TRBV30	11	NA	TRBJ2-7	TGTGCCGGAATCCGGGGCTACGAGCAGTACTTC	CAGIRGYEQYF